This entry lists 14 T cell receptor beta chains sequenced from one sample in a study of CD8+ T cells in alopecia areata. Documented treatment: oral pan-JAK inhibitor, 5-10 mg twice daily. Reverse transcribed after extraction, RNA yielded cDNA as the sequencing template. Sequenced by immunoSEQ multiplex PCR; TCRdb stores in-frame clones only, minus some. The top ten clones hold roughly 0.5% of a sample with 95,000 to 150,000 clones, around 56% of them seen once. Sequencing used CD4+ T cells sorted from blood, obtained at week 4, from a patient treated with tofacitinib. Every receptor here comes from a human donor with alopecia areata.

This chain connects TRBV29-1 to TRBJ1-2; possible D gene TRBD1, 5 bases. Between the trimmed V and J ends, which lost 4 bases and 6 bases, there was a span of 9 bases. From germline, CDR1 is SQVTM and CDR2 ANQGSEA. The CDR3 has 11 amino acids. CDR3 region: CSVGRDHGYTF. The CDR3 bases are TGCAGCGTTGGTCGGGACCATGGCTACACCTTC.

The sample holds a few counts of this clone. The V call is TRBV10-3, the J call TRBJ2-1; D may be TRBD1 or TRBD2 (6 bases each). V lost 0 bases to trimming and J lost 10 bases, with 13 bases between them. The CDR3 length is 14 residues. The germline gives CDR1 ENHRY, CDR2 SYGVKD. CDR3 nucleotides: TGTGCCATCAGTGAGTCGGTAGGGGGGACGGAGCAGTTCTTC. It yields the protein CAISESVGGTEQFF.

This clone appeared a single time. The CDR3 DNA reads as TGTGCCTGGAGTACGCGGGGGCCCCAGCATTTT. This translates into CAWSTRGPQHF. The chain joins TRBV30 to TRBJ1-5; no firm D call. The ends were cut back, 2 bases at V and 9 bases at J, with 8 bases in the middle. CDR1 GTSNPN and CDR2 SVGIG come from the germline V gene (reference sequence). CDR3 size: 11 residues.

The chain has TRBV30 and TRBJ2-3; D might be TRBD1 or TRBD2, each matching 6 bases. From germline, CDR1 is GTSNPN and CDR2 SVGIG (reference sequence). This CDR3 is built from 16 residues. Deletions cut 0 bases from V and 1 base from J, with 14 bases between. The CDR3 sequence is CAWSVGGPIRTDTQYF. The CDR3, as DNA: TGTGCCTGGAGTGTAGGGGGGCCCATCCGCACAGATACGCAGTATTTT.

This clone has a handful of counts. The rearrangement uses TRBV6-1 and TRBJ2-7; 9 bases line up with TRBD1. Germline loops: CDR1 MNHNS, CDR2 SASEGT. The J segment lost 4 bases and the V segment lost 7 bases, leaving 11 bases of the junction unmatched. The CDR3 spans 15 residues. The DNA for the CDR3 is TGTGCCAGCACCGACGCCGGGACAGGGCGATACGAGCAGTACTTC. It translates to CASTDAGTGRYEQYF.

CDR3 sequence (DNA): TGCAGCGTCGGGACACAGGGGAACACTGAAGCTTTCTTT. Encoded protein: CSVGTQGNTEAFF. The gene calls are TRBV29-1 and TRBJ1-1; D is perhaps TRBD1 (6 bases). CDR1 and CDR2 (germline): SQVTM, ANQGSEA. V shed 6 bases and J shed 1 base, with 12 bases lying between them. The CDR3 covers 13 residues.

The CDR3 DNA reads TGTGCCTGGAGTGTAGGTGGCGGGAGGGTCGACTACGAGCAGTACTTC. It translates to CAWSVGGGRVDYEQYF. The genes are TRBV30 and TRBJ2-7; TRBD2 matches 9 bases. The V segment lost 0 bases and the J segment 3 bases; nucleotides outside the gene matches: 9. The CDR3 totals 16 residues. Germline V gene data show CDR1 as GTSNPN and CDR2 as SVGIG (reference sequence).

This clone was picked up a small number of times. The V call is TRBV5-1, the J call TRBJ2-1; D might be TRBD1 (6 bases). The CDR3 has 16 residues. The V end was cut by 5 bases, the J end by 2 bases, with 17 bases between. Germline lookup yields CDR1 SGHRS and CDR2 YFSETQ. CDR3 protein: CASRLRQDFTYNEQFF. In DNA form, the CDR3 reads TGCGCCAGCAGGCTTCGACAGGACTTCACCTACAATGAGCAGTTCTTC.

This clone occurred a few times. The chain recombines TRBV6-1 with TRBJ2-4, with D maybe TRBD2 (7 bases). CDR3 length: 14 amino acids. Germline-derived CDR1 and CDR2 are MNHNS and SASEGT. V lost 2 bases and J 7 bases, leaving 12 bases between the germline ends. CDR3 nucleotides: TGTGCCAGCAGTGAACCGGGGGGCGCGAACATTCAGTACTTC. Its translation: CASSEPGGANIQYF.

The CDR3 nucleotides read TGCGCCAGCAGCTTAGGGTCAGGTCCAGATACGCAGTATTTT. This translates into CASSLGSGPDTQYF. The chain recombines TRBV5-1 with TRBJ2-3; D call uncertain. Trimming left V 2 bases short and J 4 bases short, with 11 bases between. Germline loops: CDR1 SGHRS, CDR2 YFSETQ. This CDR3 spans 14 amino acids. Drawing the rest from reference TRBV5-1 and TRBJ2-3, the complete variable domain is KAGVTQTPRYLIKTRGQQVTLSCSPISGHRSVSWYQQTPGQGLQFLFEYFSETQRNKGNFPGRFSGRQFSNSRSEMNVSTLELGDSALYLCASSLGSGPDTQYFGPGTRLTVL.

This clone was seen only a few times. This sequence joins TRBV10-2 and TRBJ2-1; unclear D gene. The CDR3 spans 12 residues. Germline CDR1 and CDR2: WSHSY and SAAADI. V was trimmed by 0 bases and J by 10 bases, leaving 7 bases between them. The DNA of the CDR3 is TGCGCCAGCAGTGAGTCGATTCGGGAGCAGTTCTTC. This encodes CASSESIREQFF.

The CDR3 DNA is TGCGCCAGCAGCCAAATTGATATGGGACTAGCGGGAGGGAATGAGCAGTTCTTC. Translated: CASSQIDMGLAGGNEQFF. This chain uses TRBV4-1 with TRBJ2-1, with 16 positions matching TRBD2. The germline gives CDR1 MGHRA, CDR2 YSYEKL. CDR3 length: 18 residues. V was pared by 2 bases and J by 7 bases, with 8 bases of the junction left unmatched.

This clone has only a few counts. In DNA, the CDR3 is TGCGCCAGCAGCTTGGAAGCCGACACTGAAGCTTTCTTT. This encodes CASSLEADTEAFF. The chain carries TRBV5-1 and TRBJ1-1, with D hard to call. CDR1 is SGHRS, CDR2 YFSETQ, per germline. The CDR3 has 13 amino acids. Trimming stripped 0 bases from V and 3 bases from J, with 6 bases between.

This chain links TRBV5-6 with TRBJ1-2; D might be TRBD1 (5 bases). The ends were cut back, 4 bases at V and 3 bases at J, with 10 bases in the middle. This CDR3 has 13 residues. Germline assignment: CDR1 SGHDT and CDR2 YYEEEE. Written as DNA, the CDR3 is TGTGCCAGCAGCCCCGACAGAGACTATGGCTACACCTTC. This translates into CASSPDRDYGYTF.